These 27 T cell receptor beta chains originate from one sample sequenced in a study of OX40 agonist ivuxolimab in advanced cancers. Measured with immunoSEQ multiplex PCR; TCRdb has only the in-frame clones, and not every one. The table shows 65,000 to 80,000 clones, with roughly 83% occurring only once. The sample here was CD4+ or CD8+ T cells sorted from blood, taken in a trial of the OX40 agonist ivuxolimab. The receptor set was obtained from an adult with an advanced solid tumor such as melanoma, head and neck, liver or kidney cancer.

V usage is TRBV27 and J usage is TRBJ2-5; D is uncertain. Germline V gene data show CDR1 as MNHEY and CDR2 as SMNVEV (reference sequence). This CDR3 comprises 14 residues. V was cut by 3 bases and J by 4 bases, with 12 bases left in between. The CDR3 region is CASSFRAYGETQYF. The CDR3 DNA sequence: TGTGCCAGCAGTTTTAGGGCGTACGGAGAGACCCAGTACTTC.

The chain uses TRBV9 and TRBJ1-1; TRBD1 aligns across 11 bases. The germline V gene encodes CDR1 SGDLS and CDR2 YYNGEE. The CDR3 has 17 residues. V shed 4 bases, J shed 4 bases, and the junction held 12 bases outside the gene matches. This CDR3 is CASSTGRTGGLGTEAFF. DNA for the CDR3: TGTGCCAGCAGCACTGGAAGGACAGGGGGCCTTGGCACTGAAGCTTTCTTT.

J is TRBJ2-7 and V is TRBV7-2; no clear D gene. Germline-derived CDR1 and CDR2 are SGHTA and FQGNSA. The CDR3 has 13 residues. V was cut by 0 bases and J by 2 bases, with 5 bases left in between. CDR3: CASSLASPYEQYF. DNA of the CDR3: TGTGCCAGCAGCTTAGCCTCCCCCTACGAGCAGTACTTC.

The CDR3 region is CASSFDRVTGYTF. The CDR3 DNA reads as TGTGCCAGCAGCTTTGACAGGGTAACTGGCTACACCTTC. The chain couples TRBV7-8 to TRBJ1-2; 7 bases align to TRBD1. CDR3 length: 13 residues. CDR1 SGHVS and CDR2 FQNEAQ come from the germline V gene. The junction had 5 bases not matched to a gene; V was cut back by 3 bases and J by 7 bases.

The chain joins TRBV6-4 to TRBJ1-1, with D hard to call. The CDR3 has 13 amino acids. Per the germline V gene, CDR1 is MRHNA and CDR2 is SNTAGT. V shed 3 bases and J shed 4 bases, with 9 bases lying between them. Written as DNA, the CDR3 is TGTGCCAGCAGTGAGGGTTGGGGCACTGAAGCTTTCTTT. Translating it yields CASSEGWGTEAFF.

This chain links TRBV4-1 with TRBJ2-1; D gene uncertain. Germline CDR1 is MGHRA and CDR2 is YSYEKL. The ends were cut back, 1 base at V and 4 bases at J, with 8 bases in the middle. The CDR3 spans 14 residues. The CDR3 DNA is TGCGCCAGCAGCCAAGGGGCCTTGTACAATGAGCAGTTCTTC. It codes for CASSQGALYNEQFF.

This chain uses TRBV4-3 with TRBJ1-2; D ambiguous. V lost 0 bases, J lost 3 bases, and 8 bases lay in between. The CDR3 length is 14 residues. From germline, CDR1 is LGHNA and CDR2 YSLEER. The CDR3 DNA is TGCGCCAGCAGCCAAGAGATAGGGTACTATGGCTACACCTTC. Translation: CASSQEIGYYGYTF.

The genes are TRBV29-1 and TRBJ1-2, with 9 bases fitting TRBD1. CDR1 and CDR2 from the germline V gene are SQVTM and ANQGSEA. The CDR3 spans 13 residues. The V and J ends lost 6 bases and 3 bases, in that order; junction bases with no gene match: 5. Here the CDR3 DNA reads TGCAGCGTCGCCCGGGACAGGGACTATGGCTACACCTTC. It specifies CSVARDRDYGYTF.

This clone was detected only a few times. This sequence joins TRBV28 and TRBJ1-1; D may be TRBD1 (6 bases). CDR1 and CDR2 from the germline V gene are MDHEN and SYDVKM. The V gene lost 6 bases and the J gene lost 11 bases, with 16 bases spanning the gap. This CDR3 has 12 amino acids. The CDR3 protein is CASSSGTLRAFF. For the CDR3, the DNA is TGTGCCAGCAGCAGTGGGACACTGAGGGCTTTCTTT. The full variable domain, rest sourced from reference TRBV28 and TRBJ1-1, is DVKVTQSSRYLVKRTGEKVFLECVQDMDHENMFWYRQDPGLGLRLIYFSYDVKMKEKGDIPEGYSVSREKKERFSLILESASTNQTSMYLCASSSGTLRAFFGQGTRLTVV.

The chain is built from TRBV4-3 and TRBJ2-2, with TRBD2 matching over 8 bases. The CDR3 is 16 amino acids. The germline CDR1 and CDR2 sequences are LGHNA and YSLEER. J lost 1 base, V lost 0 bases, and 1 base had no gene match. The CDR3 DNA is TGCGCCAGCAGCCAAGACCTAGCGGGGAACACCGGGGAGCTGTTTTTT. This encodes CASSQDLAGNTGELFF.

The CDR3 DNA sequence: TGTGCCAGCAGTGTTACTTCCGGAGGGACCGGGGAGCTGTTTTTT. Translated, it gives CASSVTSGGTGELFF. V and J are TRBV9 and TRBJ2-2, with D possibly being TRBD2 (6 bases). This CDR3 is 15 amino acids long. Germline values: CDR1 SGDLS, CDR2 YYNGEE. V gave up 5 bases and J gave up 5 bases, with 16 bases separating them. The variable domain in full, completed from reference TRBV9 and TRBJ2-2, reads DSGVTQTPKHLITATGQRVTLRCSPRSGDLSVYWYQQSLDQGLQFLIQYYNGEERAKGNILERFSAQQFPDLHSELNLSSLELGDSALYFCASSVTSGGTGELFFGEGSRLTVL.

CDR3 sequence reads: CAISGDSTDTQYF. As DNA, the CDR3 is TGTGCCATCTCGGGAGACAGCACAGATACGCAGTATTTT. This chain joins TRBV10-3 and TRBJ2-3, with a possible D match to TRBD2 (6 bases). V was pared by 8 bases and J by 0 bases, with 9 bases between. The V gene's germline CDR1 is ENHRY and CDR2 SYGVKD. CDR3 length: 13 amino acids.

The rearrangement links TRBV6-5 to TRBJ2-1; TRBD1 is a possible D gene (6 bases). Germline V gives CDR1 MNHEY, CDR2 SVGAGI. V was trimmed by 5 bases and J by 5 bases, leaving 13 bases between them. The CDR3 spans 14 residues. The CDR3: CASSLDRSNNEQFF. CDR3 DNA sequence: TGTGCCAGCAGTCTAGACAGGTCAAACAATGAGCAGTTCTTC.

V and J are TRBV6-4 and TRBJ1-1, with D unresolved. The CDR3 is made up of 15 amino acids. Germline CDR1 MRHNA, CDR2 SNTAGT. With 6 bases removed from V and 5 bases from J, the gap between germline ends came to 19 bases. The CDR3 nucleotides read TGTGCCAGCAGGCCTTCGGGTTCAGGTGGGACTGAAGCTTTCTTT. It yields the protein CASRPSGSGGTEAFF.

The chain is built from TRBV10-1 and TRBJ2-3, with 13 positions matching TRBD2. CDR3 length: 19 amino acids. V was pared by 0 bases and J by 5 bases, with 11 bases of the junction left unmatched. Germline V gene lookup returns CDR1 WNHNN and CDR2 SYGVQD (reference sequence). The CDR3, as DNA: TGCGCCAGCAGTGAGTCGACCGTCGGACTAGCGGGAGTGAAAGATACGCAGTATTTT. It translates to CASSESTVGLAGVKDTQYF.

CDR3 amino acids: CASSPRIPSYEQYF. The DNA for the CDR3 is TGTGCCAGCAGCCCGCGGATCCCGTCCTACGAGCAGTACTTC. This chain links TRBV9 with TRBJ2-7; D is unclear. CDR1 SGDLS and CDR2 YYNGEE come from the germline V gene. This CDR3 is 14 amino acids long. Trimming cost V 4 bases and J 1 base, with 12 bases left between them.

J is TRBJ1-1 and V is TRBV19, with a weak D call TRBD1 (6 bases). The CDR3 has 16 residues. V lost 5 bases and J lost 4, with 20 bases in between. Germline CDR1 and CDR2: LNHDA and SQIVND (reference sequence). CDR3 nucleotide sequence: TGTGCCAGTAGTGTCACAGGGCTCTACGATTCCACTGAAGCTTTCTTT. Translation: CASSVTGLYDSTEAFF. The variable domain in full, with the rest retrieved from reference TRBV19 and TRBJ1-1, is DGGITQSPKYLFRKEGQNVTLSCEQNLNHDAMYWYRQDPGQGLRLIYYSQIVNDFQKGDIAEGYSVSREKKESFPLTVTSAQKNPTAFYLCASSVTGLYDSTEAFFGQGTRLTVV.

This rearrangement joins TRBV19 to TRBJ2-5; 7 bases line up with TRBD2. With 4 bases clipped from V and 2 bases from J, the junction kept 4 bases outside the gene matches. CDR1 and CDR2 (germline): LNHDA, SQIVND (reference sequence). This CDR3 is 14 amino acids long. Here the CDR3 DNA reads TGTGCCAGTAGTACAGCGGGGCCACAAGAGACCCAGTACTTC. Translating it yields CASSTAGPQETQYF.

This chain links TRBV28 with TRBJ2-5; TRBD2 matches 7 bases. In germline, CDR1 is MDHEN, CDR2 SYDVKM. J gave up 5 bases and V 8 bases, and 11 bases lay outside the gene matches. This CDR3 has 14 amino acids. DNA of the CDR3: TGTGCCAGCGTTGCTAGCGGAGATCGGGAGACCCAGTACTTC. Protein sequence: CASVASGDRETQYF.

V and J are TRBV4-2 and TRBJ2-7; D not resolved. V was trimmed by 0 bases and J by 4 bases, leaving 10 bases between them. Germline values: CDR1 LGHNA, CDR2 YNFKEQ. The CDR3 is made up of 14 amino acids. The CDR3 nucleotides are TGTGCCAGCAGCCAAGAAAAACACGGGTACGAGCAGTACTTC. It yields the protein CASSQEKHGYEQYF.

This clone was seen only once. The chain has TRBV18 and TRBJ1-1; the D gene is possibly TRBD1 (5 bases). V lost 5 bases and J lost 0, with 13 bases in between. CDR3 size: 15 residues. Germline values: CDR1 KGHSH, CDR2 LQKENI. The CDR3 sequence: CASSYRTQMNTEAFF. CDR3 in DNA: TGTGCCAGCTCATACAGGACACAGATGAACACTGAAGCTTTCTTT.

The chain has TRBV18 and TRBJ2-7; 7 positions match TRBD1. Germline-derived CDR1 and CDR2 are KGHSH and LQKENI. Trimming took 3 bases from V and 6 from J; bases not matched to a gene: 14. The CDR3 is 16 residues long. The CDR3 sequence is CASSPRDSPHPREQYF. DNA for the CDR3: TGTGCCAGCTCACCCAGGGACAGCCCACACCCTCGCGAGCAGTACTTC.

This sequence joins TRBV18 and TRBJ2-1; tentatively, D is TRBD1 or TRBD2 (5 bases each). Germline CDR1 and CDR2: KGHSH and LQKENI. V was trimmed by 3 bases and J by 4 bases, leaving 13 bases between them. The length of the CDR3 is 15 residues. CDR3 amino acids: CASSPEGIIYNEQFF. The CDR3 DNA reads as TGTGCCAGCTCACCTGAGGGGATCATATACAATGAGCAGTTCTTC.

This clone was seen once. The J gene is TRBJ1-3, the V gene TRBV4-2; TRBD1 agrees at 7 bases. The germline V gene encodes CDR1 LGHNA and CDR2 YNFKEQ. This CDR3 region has 17 residues. V gave up 1 base and J gave up 3 bases; unmatched junction bases: 9. The CDR3 sequence is CASSQAGRGLGGNTIYF. CDR3 sequence (DNA): TGTGCCAGCAGCCAAGCGGGCAGGGGGTTAGGTGGAAACACCATATATTTT.

This chain joins TRBV7-3 and TRBJ2-7; perhaps TRBD2 as D (5 bases). Looked up from germline, CDR1 is SGHTA and CDR2 is FQGTGA. The CDR3 runs to 14 residues. V gave up 5 bases and J gave up 2 bases, with 13 bases separating them. This CDR3 is CASSPEASTYEQYF. DNA for the CDR3: TGTGCCAGCAGCCCGGAGGCGTCCACCTACGAGCAGTACTTC.

The chain has TRBV9 and TRBJ1-5; perhaps TRBD1 as D (6 bases). Trimming cost V 0 bases and J 7 bases, with 11 bases left between them. The CDR3 sequence is 14 residues long. In germline, CDR1 is SGDLS, CDR2 YYNGEE. CDR3: CASSVDGRGQPQHF. For the CDR3, the DNA is TGTGCCAGCAGCGTAGATGGCAGGGGCCAGCCCCAGCATTTT.

The rearrangement links TRBV27 to TRBJ2-1; 12 bases line up with TRBD2. The CDR3 spans 15 residues. Germline values: CDR1 MNHEY, CDR2 SMNVEV (reference sequence). V dropped 8 bases and J dropped 8; count of bases not matched to a gene: 10. DNA of the CDR3: TGTGCCAGCGTGATGACTAGCGGGAGTTCGTATGAGCAGTTCTTC. Its translation: CASVMTSGSSYEQFF.